This entry is about one T cell receptor (beta chain). PCR primers comprised 60 Vbeta and 13 Jbeta primers. Assay used: immunoSEQ multiplex PCR; TCRdb lists only in-frame clones, some missing. Of some 150,000 clones listed, around four fifths are singletons. These data originate in a study of cytomegalovirus exposure and HLA in healthy donors. The V segment lost 5 bases and the J segment 5 bases; nucleotides outside the gene matches: 5. The V gene's germline CDR1 is MNHEY and CDR2 SMNVEV (reference sequence). The length of the CDR3 is 15 residues. The source is a woman aged 50 to 60 in good health and CMV-seronegative. V and J are TRBV27 and TRBJ2-1; 11 bases map to TRBD2. The sequenced sample was PBMCs. CDR3 coding DNA: TGTGCCAGCAGTACCGGGACTAGCGGTAACAATGAGCAGTTCTTC. The encoded protein is CASSTGTSGNNEQFF.